This T cell receptor beta chain is drawn from a study of blood T cell repertoires in COVID-19. As handled by the study authors: Reference gene primer amplification gave nucleated cell count estimates. TCRdb keeps only in-frame clones here, not all; method: immunoSEQ multiplex PCR. V and J calls and clone size are as listed in that table; D and trimming were resolved from the DNA. The sample yields around 110,000 clones, about three quarters seen once. A note on this clone: In the same sample, other DNA sequences code for this CDR3.

The CDR3 runs 13 residues. With 6 bases removed from V and 1 base from J, the gap between germline ends came to 6 bases. Germline values: CDR1 MDHEN, CDR2 SYDVKM. This clonotype was sampled from a man older than 75 with COVID-19, enrolled during active disease. The chain has TRBV28 and TRBJ1-4; weak D call: TRBD1 (6 bases). The sample taken for sequencing was peripheral blood. This CDR3 reads CASRTGTNEKLFF. CDR3 DNA sequence: TGTGCCAGCAGGACAGGAACTAATGAAAAACTGTTTTTT.